Listed below are T cell receptor beta chains from one sample, sequenced in a study of cytomegalovirus exposure and HLA in healthy donors. Assay: immunoSEQ multiplex PCR; the TCRdb copy retains only in-frame clones and omits some. The sample includes under 150,000 clones, 8.9% of them seen just once. The source material was PBMCs. The receptors were gathered from a woman in her thirties or forties in good health and CMV-seropositive. Each CDR3 is given with its conserved first and last residue. Fields, in order: CDR3 length, V gene, D gene, clone size, J gene, CDR3 DNA, CDR3 protein. A D gene is named only where the DNA matches it firmly. The size entry is marked missing in some rows and otherwise reads once, few, many or a size class.

18	TRBV5-1	TRBD2	.	TRBJ2-1	TGCGCCAGCAGCCCCGGTGGGCGGGCGGGGGAATCCTACAATGAGCAGTTCTTC	CASSPGGRAGESYNEQFF
15	TRBV19	TRBD2	.	TRBJ2-1	TGTGCCAGTACCTTAGCGGGGAGCTCCTACAATGAGCAGTTCTTC	CASTLAGSSYNEQFF
13	TRBV7-9	.	.	TRBJ1-2	TGTGCCAGCAGCCTAGACAAGAACTATGGCTACACCTTC	CASSLDKNYGYTF
15	TRBV5-4	.	.	TRBJ1-2	TGTGCCAGCAGCTTGGGGGACAAAGCTAACTATGGCTACACCTTC	CASSLGDKANYGYTF
16	TRBV5-1	TRBD2	few	TRBJ2-1	TGCGCCAGCAGCTTAAGGCGCGGGGGCTCCTACAATGAGCAGTTCTTC	CASSLRRGGSYNEQFF
14	TRBV7-6	.	.	TRBJ2-5	TGTGCCAGCAGCCCTAGAGAGCCAAGGGAGACCCAGTACTTC	CASSPREPRETQYF
14	TRBV6-1	.	few	TRBJ1-1	TGTGCCAGCGGGGGAGGGGGATCCAACACTGAAGCTTTCTTT	CASGGGGSNTEAFF
18	TRBV5-1	TRBD1	few	TRBJ2-7	TGCGCCAGCAGCAGAAGAACTATCCGGGACAGCCGTATCTCCGAGCAGTACTTC	CASSRRTIRDSRISEQYF
13	TRBV2	.	few	TRBJ1-1	TGTGCCAGCAGCCCTGGACAGCGTAGCGAAGCTTTCTTT	CASSPGQRSEAFF
14	TRBV5-1	.	few	TRBJ2-2	TGCGCCAGCAGCTTGACAGGTTTTTCCGGGGAGCTGTTTTTT	CASSLTGFSGELFF
14	TRBV5-8	TRBD1	many	TRBJ1-2	TGTGCCAGCACCAACAGGGGAATTAACTATGGCTACACCTTC	CASTNRGINYGYTF
15	TRBV29-1	TRBD1	few	TRBJ1-1	TGCAGCGTTGAAGCCCTGACAGGGAGGAACACTGAAGCTTTCTTT	CSVEALTGRNTEAFF
18	TRBV9	TRBD2	.	TRBJ2-2	TGTGCCAGCAGCCCCCACTTTCAGACTAGCAGGACCACCGGGGAGCTGTTTTTT	CASSPHFQTSRTTGELFF
15	TRBV6-6	TRBD2	.	TRBJ2-2	TGTGCCAGCAGTTACTCGCGGGGGGCTTACGGGGAGCTGTTTTTT	CASSYSRGAYGELFF
13	TRBV6-5	.	.	TRBJ1-2	TGTGCCAGCAGTCGGACAGCTCGTTATGGCTACACCTTC	CASSRTARYGYTF
17	TRBV5-1	.	few	TRBJ2-7	TGCGCCAGCAGCTTGGTTTTCGATTCTGGGGGCGAGTACGAGCAGTACTTC	CASSLVFDSGGEYEQYF
15	TRBV7-8	.	few	TRBJ1-2	TGTGCCAGCAGCTTAGAACAGGGTACCTACTATGGCTACACCTTC	CASSLEQGTYYGYTF
15	TRBV6-5	.	.	TRBJ2-1	TGTGCCAGCAGTTACATCGGAGACTCCTACAATGAGCAGTTCTTC	CASSYIGDSYNEQFF
12	TRBV29-1	.	.	TRBJ1-5	TGCAGCGTAGAGGGAAACAATCAGCCCCAGCATTTT	CSVEGNNQPQHF
14	TRBV7-2	TRBD1	.	TRBJ2-5	TGTGCCAGCAGTCGGGACAGGGGGGGAGAGACCCAGTACTTC	CASSRDRGGETQYF
15	TRBV6-1	TRBD2	few	TRBJ2-3	TGTGCCAGCAGTTCCGGGACTATGAGTTCCGATACGCAGTATTTT	CASSSGTMSSDTQYF
15	TRBV9	TRBD1	.	TRBJ1-1	TGTGCCAGCAGCGGACAGGGAGTGATGAACACTGAAGCTTTCTTT	CASSGQGVMNTEAFF
13	TRBV7-2	.	.	TRBJ2-1	TGTGCCAGCAGCCTAAGCTCCTACAATGAGCAGTTCTTC	CASSLSSYNEQFF
11	TRBV20-1	.	few	TRBJ1-1	TGCAGTGCTATCAGGGCAAGTGAAGCTTTCTTT	CSAIRASEAFF
15	TRBV5-1	.	few	TRBJ1-6	TGCGCCAGCAGCTTGAGTCAGGGACAAAATTCACCCCTCCACTTT	CASSLSQGQNSPLHF
14	TRBV2	TRBD2	.	TRBJ2-1	TGTGCCAGCAGTTCTCCTAGCGGAGTTTCTGAGCAGTTCTTC	CASSSPSGVSEQFF
14	TRBV6-5	.	.	TRBJ2-2	TGTGCCAGCAGTTCGTACATAAACACCGGGGAGCTGTTTTTT	CASSSYINTGELFF
12	TRBV19	.	few	TRBJ2-7	TGTGCCAGTAGTATCCGGGGCTACGAGCAGTACTTC	CASSIRGYEQYF
12	TRBV6-1	.	.	TRBJ1-1	TGTGCCAGCCGCAGGGGAGACACTGAAGCTTTCTTT	CASRRGDTEAFF
15	TRBV2	TRBD1	few	TRBJ2-7	TGTGCCAGCAGTGAAGATCGGACAGGGGTCTACGAGCAGTACTTC	CASSEDRTGVYEQYF
16	TRBV29-1	TRBD1	few	TRBJ2-3	TGCAGCGGGACCCGGCCGACAGGGGGTAGCACAGATACGCAGTATTTT	CSGTRPTGGSTDTQYF
15	TRBV5-1	.	few	TRBJ1-1	TGCGCCAGCAGCCCAGCGGGGGGAGGGAACACTGAAGCTTTCTTT	CASSPAGGGNTEAFF
16	TRBV4-1	TRBD2	few	TRBJ2-3	TGCGCCAGCAGCCTCGGAGGGGGACTAGCGCGTAATACGCAGTATTTT	CASSLGGGLARNTQYF
15	TRBV9	TRBD2	.	TRBJ2-1	TGTGCCAGCAGCGTAGGAGCGGGGGTTTACAATGAGCAGTTCTTC	CASSVGAGVYNEQFF
15	TRBV5-1	.	.	TRBJ2-2	TGCGCCAGCAGCACGCCGTCGGGGGTGACCGGGGAGCTGTTTTTT	CASSTPSGVTGELFF
15	TRBV6-6	.	.	TRBJ1-1	TGTGCCAGCAGTTACTTGGCCAGGTTGAACACTGAAGCTTTCTTT	CASSYLARLNTEAFF
15	TRBV7-9	TRBD1	few	TRBJ1-1	TGTGCCAGCAGGTTTACAGGGGGGCCGAACACTGAAGCTTTCTTT	CASRFTGGPNTEAFF
13	TRBV5-1	.	.	TRBJ1-1	TGCGCCAGCAGTTCTTACAGGGACACTGAAGCTTTCTTT	CASSSYRDTEAFF
13	TRBV2	.	.	TRBJ1-2	TGTGCCAGCAGTGACAGGGGTTTCGGTGGCTACACCTTC	CASSDRGFGGYTF
15	TRBV6-1	.	.	TRBJ2-2	TGTGCCAGCAGTACGGGACTCTCGGGGACCGGGGAGCTGTTTTTT	CASSTGLSGTGELFF
13	TRBV7-8	.	few	TRBJ1-1	TGTGCCAGCAGGGTAGGAAGCGGGACTGAAGCTTTCTTT	CASRVGSGTEAFF
16	TRBV2	.	few	TRBJ1-1	TGTGCCAGCAGTGAAATCGCCGGGGAGGGGAGGACTGAAGCTTTCTTT	CASSEIAGEGRTEAFF
13	TRBV7-2	.	few	TRBJ1-6	TGTGCCAGCAGCCCTCGGGAGGGTTCACCCCTCCACTTT	CASSPREGSPLHF
11	TRBV2	TRBD1	few	TRBJ1-2	TGTGCCAGCAGTGAGCGGGACAGTTCTCTGTTC	CASSERDSSLF
14	TRBV5-4	.	few	TRBJ2-7	TGTGCCAGCAGCTGGGGCGGAGGGGACTACGAGCAGTACTTC	CASSWGGGDYEQYF
14	TRBV21-1	.	few	TRBJ1-2	TGTGCCAGCAGCAAAGGAGGAGGGAGGGTCGACTACACCTTC	CASSKGGGRVDYTF
16	TRBV1	.	few	TRBJ2-3	TGCACCAGCAGCCAAGAGGAGGGCCTTAGCACAGATACGCAGTATTTT	CTSSQEEGLSTDTQYF
13	TRBV4-1	.	few	TRBJ1-1	TGCGCCAGCAGTTACAGGGTCGGGCCTGAAGCTTTCTTT	CASSYRVGPEAFF
12	TRBV6-5	.	.	TRBJ2-7	TGTGCCAGCAAAACCGGGACCTACGAGCAGTACTTC	CASKTGTYEQYF
15	TRBV9	TRBD2	once	TRBJ2-7	TGTGCCAGCAGCCGGGGGGGCGCGGGGGAAAACGAGCAGTACTTC	CASSRGGAGENEQYF
15	TRBV18	.	.	TRBJ1-4	TGTGCCAGCTCACTGTACAGTGCAACTAATGAAAAACTGTTTTTT	CASSLYSATNEKLFF
16	TRBV5-1	TRBD1	many	TRBJ1-1	TGCGCCAGCAGCCCCGGCCACAGGGGGACAGGGGTTGAAGCTTTCTTT	CASSPGHRGTGVEAFF
15	TRBV7-2	.	few	TRBJ1-5	TGTGCCAGCAGGCCCGGAGGGGCAGTCAATCAGCCCCAGCATTTT	CASRPGGAVNQPQHF
13	TRBV27	.	.	TRBJ1-2	TGTGCCAGCAGTAACGCAGGGAACTATGGCTACACCTTC	CASSNAGNYGYTF
17	TRBV5-6	TRBD1	.	TRBJ1-1	TGTGCCAGCAGCTCCGGGACAGGGTTCGGAATGAACACTGAAGCTTTCTTT	CASSSGTGFGMNTEAFF
13	TRBV13	.	.	TRBJ2-7	TGTGCCAGCAGCTTTGGGCCCGGGGGCGAGCAGTACTTC	CASSFGPGGEQYF
14	TRBV2	TRBD1	few	TRBJ2-7	TGTGCCAGCACGGGACAGGGGAGCTCCTACGAGCAGTACTTC	CASTGQGSSYEQYF
13	TRBV6-1	.	few	TRBJ1-6	TGTGCCAGCAGCCGGGAACAGCTTTCACCCCTCCACTTT	CASSREQLSPLHF
18	TRBV7-9	TRBD1	few	TRBJ2-7	TGTGCCAGCAGCTTAGGGTCTTCGGGGAGACAGGGGGCGGGCGAGCAGTACTTC	CASSLGSSGRQGAGEQYF
12	TRBV27	.	.	TRBJ1-5	TGTGCCCCTGGGCAGTACAATCAGCCCCAGCATTTT	CAPGQYNQPQHF